This TCR beta chain was captured in a study of cytomegalovirus exposure and HLA in healthy donors. The primer mix had 60 Vbeta and 13 Jbeta primers. Profiling relied on immunoSEQ multiplex PCR, and the TCRdb table lists in-frame clones only, not all of them. This sample has roughly 130,000 clones, with roughly 80% found just once. The V and J ends lost 5 bases and 4 bases, in that order; junction bases with no gene match: 11. The CDR3 is 16 residues long. Germline loops: CDR1 SGHTA, CDR2 FQGTGA. The specimen was PBMCs. This chain uses TRBV7-3 with TRBJ2-3, with 8 bases fitting TRBD2. The clonotype was recovered from a man aged 25 to 45 in good health and CMV-seronegative. The CDR3 protein is CASSETGTSVADTQYF. The CDR3, as DNA: TGTGCCAGCAGCGAAACCGGGACTAGTGTCGCAGATACGCAGTATTTT. The whole variable domain, filled in from reference TRBV7-3 and TRBJ2-3, reads GAGVSQTPSNKVTEKGKYVELRCDPISGHTALYWYRQSLGQGPEFLIYFQGTGAADDSGLPNDRFFAVRPEGSVSTLKIQRTERGDSAVYLCASSETGTSVADTQYFGPGTRLTVL.